These 9 T cell receptor beta chains came from one sample sequenced in a study of T cells in women clearing cervical HPV infection. Data came from immunoSEQ multiplex PCR; TCRdb stores just in-frame clones and leaves some out. The table for this sample gives roughly 19,000 clones. The sequenced sample consisted of blood buffy coat. The receptor set was obtained from a woman between 18 and 70 years old with a cervical HPV16 infection that either progressed to CIN3+ or cleared (not recorded which).

Concerning this clone: The read is 3 residues too short to cover the CDR3 end, so that end is filled in from the germline J gene. The V call is TRBV19, the J call TRBJ2-5; 9 positions match TRBD2. The CDR3 runs to 15 residues. The germline CDR1 and CDR2 sequences are LNHDA and SQIVND (reference sequence). V shed 5 bases, J shed 1 base, and the junction held 5 bases outside the gene matches. The DNA read from the CDR3 is TGTGCCAGTAGTTACCTAGCGGGGCTCCAAGAGACC. Protein product: CASSYLAGLQET. In full, the CDR3 reads CASSYLAGLQETQYF. Based on the CDR3 plus reference TRBV19 and TRBJ2-5, the full variable domain is DGGITQSPKYLFRKEGQNVTLSCEQNLNHDAMYWYRQDPGQGLRLIYYSQIVNDFQKGDIAEGYSVSREKKESFPLTVTSAQKNPTAFYLCASSYLAGLQETQYFGPGTRLLVL.

Worth noting for this clone: The read gets to within 3 residues of the CDR3 end, and the germline J gene fills in the rest. The chain is built from TRBV5-1 and TRBJ2-2, with a possible D match to TRBD2 (6 bases). This CDR3 is 14 amino acids long. CDR1 and CDR2 (germline): SGHRS, YFSETQ. Trimming cost V 4 bases and J 2 bases, with 9 bases left between them. CDR3 DNA (partial): TGCGCCAGCAGCCCCGGGGGTAACACCGGGGAG. Translation: CASSPGGNTGE. The whole CDR3 is CASSPGGNTGELFF.

The sequenced CDR3 bases are TGCAGTGCTAGAGTGGCTCAGGCGACGGATGGC. Its protein product is CSARVAQATDG. The full CDR3 protein is CSARVAQATDGYTF. The rearrangement joins TRBV20-1 to TRBJ1-2; D is undetermined. The CDR3 is cut off 3 residues early in the read; its end comes from the germline J gene. CDR3 length: 14 amino acids. Germline-derived CDR1 and CDR2 are DFQATT and SNEGSKA (reference sequence). V was clipped by 1 base and J by 6 bases, with 15 bases between them.

Note on this clone: The DNA ends 3 residues before the CDR3 does, and the rest of the CDR3 is filled in from the germline J gene. Other nucleotide sequences in the sample specify the same CDR3. The chain employs TRBV11-2 and TRBJ2-3, with 10 positions matching TRBD1. Germline V gives CDR1 SGHAT, CDR2 FQNNGV. There are 15 residues in the CDR3. V was pared by 5 bases and J by 3 bases, with 5 bases of the junction left unmatched. Incomplete CDR3 DNA: TGTGCCAGCAGCCTCGGGACAGGGGTTACAGATACG. It yields the protein CASSLGTGVTDT. The full CDR3 reads CASSLGTGVTDTQYF.

With respect to this clone: Read data end 3 residues before the CDR3 end; the end is taken from the germline J gene. The chain has TRBV18 and TRBJ2-2; D is uncertain. This CDR3 is 16 amino acids long. Germline V gene lookup returns CDR1 KGHSH and CDR2 LQKENI. The CDR3 here is CASSEPASRLNSPLFF. The sequenced part of the CDR3 DNA is TGTGCCAGCTCAGAACCGGCAAGCAGGTTGAATTCACCG.

Of note for this clone: The read gets to within 3 residues of the CDR3 end, and the germline J gene fills in the rest. The chain links TRBV12-3 or TRBV12-4 to TRBJ2-2; D unresolved. The ends were cut back, 7 bases at V and 1 base at J, with 10 bases in the middle. The CDR3 totals 14 residues. The part of the CDR3 DNA that was read is TGTGCCAGCACCTTTGGGCGGAACACCGGGGAG. It yields the protein CASTFGRNTGE. The entire CDR3 sequence reads CASTFGRNTGELFF.

In regard to this clone: The missing CDR3 end, 3 residues past where the read stops, is filled in from the germline J gene. The rearrangement links TRBV19 to TRBJ2-1, with TRBD2 identical over 8 bases. The V and J ends lost 7 bases and 8 bases, in that order; junction bases with no gene match: 7. In germline, CDR1 is LNHDA, CDR2 SQIVND (reference sequence). The CDR3 consists of 13 residues. CDR3 DNA (partial): TGTGCCAGTACCCCGGGGGGGGCCTATGAG. Protein sequence: CASTPGGAYE. The whole CDR3 sequence is CASTPGGAYEQFF. Filled out from reference TRBV19 and TRBJ2-1, the complete variable domain reads DGGITQSPKYLFRKEGQNVTLSCEQNLNHDAMYWYRQDPGQGLRLIYYSQIVNDFQKGDIAEGYSVSREKKESFPLTVTSAQKNPTAFYLCASTPGGAYEQFFGPGTRLTVL.

Note on this clone: The read ends 3 residues before the CDR3 terminus; that terminus is restored from the germline J gene. This rearrangement joins TRBV29-1 to TRBJ1-2, with D unclear. Germline lookup yields CDR1 SQVTM and CDR2 ANQGSEA. The CDR3 length is 15 residues. The sequenced CDR3 bases are TGCAGCGTTGAAATGGAGGAGGGAGGAGCGGAGGGC. This sequence encodes CSVEMEEGGAEG. The CDR3 reads in full as CSVEMEEGGAEGYTF.

Regarding this clone: Sequencing ends 3 residues short of the CDR3 end; the germline J gene provides the rest. Within the sample, other DNA sequences also encode this same CDR3. The rearrangement uses TRBV7-9 and TRBJ1-1; D is ambiguous. CDR3 length equals 14 residues. Germline assignment: CDR1 SEHNR and CDR2 FQNEAQ (reference sequence). CDR3 region: CASSAGGIQETAFF. Partial CDR3 DNA: TGTGCCAGCAGCGCGGGAGGGATTCAAGAGACA.